The next 21 T cell receptor beta chains were all read from a single sample in a study of blood T cell repertoires in COVID-19. Clones were sequenced by immunoSEQ multiplex PCR, and TCRdb holds only the in-frame ones, with some missing. There are hundreds of thousands of clones in the sample; 70% to 90% occur only once, and less than 4.5% lies in the top ten. Sequenced input: PBMCs or T cells enriched from blood (not recorded which). These receptors all come from a man younger than 45 who had recovered from COVID-19.

Concerning this clone: The junction and the germline gene differ at one end; a read error may be behind it. This chain joins TRBV4-2 and TRBJ2-1, with 10 bases identical to TRBD2. Germline CDR1 is LGHNA and CDR2 is YNFKEQ. The CDR3 spans 13 residues. The CDR3 sequence is CASSQALAGAGVF. CDR3 nucleotide sequence: TGTGCCAGCAGCCAAGCCCTAGCGGGGGCAGGGGTCTTC.

The chain combines TRBV11-2 with TRBJ1-2; 9 positions agree with TRBD1. Germline V CDR1 and CDR2: SGHAT, FQNNGV. There are 15 residues in the CDR3. V was pared by 5 bases and J by 4 bases, with 8 bases of the junction left unmatched. In nucleotides, the CDR3 is TGTGCCAGCAGCCCCGACCGGGACAGGGCCTATGGCTACACCTTC. It translates to CASSPDRDRAYGYTF.

V gene TRBV11-3 combines with J gene TRBJ1-3; D gene unclear. Trimming removed 6 bases at V and 0 bases at J, with 12 bases between. This CDR3 is built from 15 residues. Germline V lookup: CDR1 SGHNT, CDR2 YENEEA. The CDR3 DNA follows: TGTGCCAGCAGTCGAAACCGGTTCTCTGGAAACACCATATATTTT. It yields the protein CASSRNRFSGNTIYF.

The genes are TRBV28 and TRBJ2-5; 7 bases line up with TRBD1. Germline CDR1 reads MDHEN; CDR2 reads SYDVKM. V gave up 6 bases and J gave up 5 bases; unmatched junction bases: 12. This CDR3 region has 15 residues. The CDR3 is CASSKTTGVRETQYF. The CDR3 DNA reads TGTGCCAGCAGCAAGACTACAGGGGTCCGGGAGACCCAGTACTTC.

The chain uses TRBV28 and TRBJ1-4; D uncertain. This CDR3 contains 14 residues. Germline loops: CDR1 MDHEN, CDR2 SYDVKM. V was trimmed by 4 bases and J by 8 bases, leaving 14 bases between them. CDR3: CASSSPGPGEKLFF. The CDR3 bases are TGTGCCAGCAGTTCTCCCGGCCCGGGGGAAAAACTGTTTTTT.

This chain connects TRBV3-1 (or the pseudogene TRBV3-2) to TRBJ2-1; tentatively, D is TRBD2 (6 bases). The CDR3 totals 13 residues. The germline V gene has CDR1 LGHDT and CDR2 YNNKEL (reference sequence). V lost 3 bases to trimming and J lost 5 bases, with 8 bases between them. CDR3 sequence: CASSHGGNNEQFF. The CDR3 bases are TGTGCCAGCAGCCACGGGGGAAACAATGAGCAGTTCTTC.

The chain employs TRBV7-9 and TRBJ2-1; TRBD1 agrees at 8 bases. V was clipped by 5 bases and J by 2 bases; unmatched bases: 8. Per the germline V gene, CDR1 is SEHNR and CDR2 is FQNEAQ (reference sequence). The CDR3 extends over 16 amino acids. CDR3 amino acids: CASSGRQGRPYNEQFF. The CDR3 bases are TGTGCCAGCAGCGGGAGACAGGGGAGGCCCTACAATGAGCAGTTCTTC.

The genes are TRBV28 and TRBJ1-2, with a weak D call TRBD1 (6 bases). The CDR3 consists of 14 residues. V dropped 6 bases and J dropped 4 bases, with 15 bases sitting between them. Looked up from germline, CDR1 is MDHEN and CDR2 is SYDVKM. Here the CDR3 reads CASRQQGVLYGYTF. CDR3 in DNA: TGTGCCAGCAGGCAACAGGGTGTACTCTATGGCTACACCTTC.

The chain uses TRBV19 and TRBJ2-1; TRBD2 might be the D (5 bases). Germline-derived CDR1 and CDR2 are LNHDA and SQIVND (reference sequence). V was cut by 3 bases and J by 8 bases, with 20 bases left in between. CDR3 length equals 16 residues. Here the CDR3 reads CASSIDSRLADDEQFF. Here the CDR3 DNA reads TGTGCCAGTAGTATTGACTCTCGGCTAGCCGATGATGAGCAGTTCTTC.

The CDR3 nucleotides read TGTGCCAGCAGTCGGGAGCGGGGTAACTATGGCTACACCTTC. Its protein is CASSRERGNYGYTF. This chain joins TRBV28 and TRBJ1-2, with unresolved D. The CDR3 has 14 amino acids. Germline V gives CDR1 MDHEN, CDR2 SYDVKM. Deletions cut 5 bases from V and 1 base from J, with 11 bases between.

The chain employs TRBV19 and TRBJ2-5; 10 nucleotides align to TRBD2. CDR1 is LNHDA, CDR2 SQIVND, per germline (reference sequence). J gave up 0 bases and V 4 bases, and 8 bases lay outside the gene matches. The CDR3 consists of 17 residues. The CDR3 protein is CASSTPPSGSYQETQYF. CDR3 sequence (DNA): TGTGCCAGTAGTACCCCCCCTAGCGGGAGCTACCAAGAGACCCAGTACTTC.

This clone came up once. The CDR3 reads CASSFRSGIGTQYF. As DNA, the CDR3 is TGCGCCAGCAGCTTCCGTAGCGGGATCGGTACGCAGTATTTT. The chain combines TRBV5-1 with TRBJ2-3; 8 bases align to TRBD2. CDR1 SGHRS and CDR2 YFSETQ come from the germline V gene. The CDR3 extends over 14 amino acids. Trimming cost V 2 bases and J 8 bases; bases outside gene matches: 7. Combining the CDR3 with reference TRBV5-1 and TRBJ2-3 gives the whole variable domain KAGVTQTPRYLIKTRGQQVTLSCSPISGHRSVSWYQQTPGQGLQFLFEYFSETQRNKGNFPGRFSGRQFSNSRSEMNVSTLELGDSALYLCASSFRSGIGTQYFGPGTRLTVL.

The V and J genes are TRBV7-2 and TRBJ1-1, with D possibly TRBD1 on 5 matching bases. From germline, CDR1 is SGHTA and CDR2 FQGNSA. CDR3 length equals 17 residues. V was clipped by 1 base and J by 4 bases, with 19 bases between them. CDR3: CASSLVVPRGRGTEAFF. The CDR3 nucleotides read TGTGCCAGCAGCTTAGTAGTGCCGCGGGGGAGAGGCACTGAAGCTTTCTTT. The whole variable domain, filled in from reference TRBV7-2 and TRBJ1-1, reads GAGVSQSPSNKVTEKGKDVELRCDPISGHTALYWYRQSLGQGLEFLIYFQGNSAPDKSGLPSDRFSAERTGGSVSTLTIQRTQQEDSAVYLCASSLVVPRGRGTEAFFGQGTRLTVV.

This clone has ten or more counts. The rearrangement uses TRBV3-1 (or the pseudogene TRBV3-2) and TRBJ1-1; D ambiguous. V was cut by 5 bases and J by 1 base, with 11 bases left in between. This CDR3 contains 14 residues. The germline gives CDR1 LGHDT, CDR2 YNNKEL (reference sequence). As DNA, the CDR3 is TGTGCCAGCAGCTACAGACAAGCGAACACTGAAGCTTTCTTT. It encodes CASSYRQANTEAFF.

The rearrangement links TRBV6-5 to TRBJ2-3; D call uncertain. The ends were cut back, 6 bases at V and 5 bases at J, with 12 bases in the middle. This CDR3 region has 13 residues. Germline loops: CDR1 MNHEY, CDR2 SVGAGI. The CDR3 DNA follows: TGTGCCAGCAGGGCGGATATTTTAGATACGCAGTATTTT. Translation gives CASRADILDTQYF.

The V gene is TRBV28, the J gene TRBJ1-5; the D is unclear. Trimming took off 2 bases at V and 0 bases at J, with 5 bases between the two ends. Germline-derived CDR1 and CDR2 are MDHEN and SYDVKM. This CDR3 contains 14 residues. CDR3 nucleotides: TGTGCCAGCAGTTTAAGCGGTAGCAATCAGCCCCAGCATTTT. It yields the protein CASSLSGSNQPQHF. Full variable domain (remainder filled in from reference TRBV28 and TRBJ1-5): DVKVTQSSRYLVKRTGEKVFLECVQDMDHENMFWYRQDPGLGLRLIYFSYDVKMKEKGDIPEGYSVSREKKERFSLILESASTNQTSMYLCASSLSGSNQPQHFGDGTRLSIL.

This chain joins TRBV19 and TRBJ1-5; TRBD1 agrees at 8 bases. V lost 7 bases and J lost 6; bases outside the gene matches: 8. This CDR3 region has 14 residues. The germline V gene encodes CDR1 LNHDA and CDR2 SQIVND (reference sequence). The CDR3 nucleotides are TGTGCCAGTACCCCGGACAGGGTTGGTCAGCCCCAGCATTTT. This sequence encodes CASTPDRVGQPQHF. Together with reference TRBV19 and TRBJ1-5, the CDR3 gives the full variable domain: DGGITQSPKYLFRKEGQNVTLSCEQNLNHDAMYWYRQDPGQGLRLIYYSQIVNDFQKGDIAEGYSVSREKKESFPLTVTSAQKNPTAFYLCASTPDRVGQPQHFGDGTRLSIL.

The gene calls are TRBV4-2 and TRBJ2-2, with TRBD1 matching over 11 bases. The CDR3 extends over 16 amino acids. V dropped 3 bases and J dropped 5; count of bases not matched to a gene: 5. Germline CDR1 is LGHNA and CDR2 is YNFKEQ. CDR3 sequence (DNA): TGTGCCAGCAGCCAGGGGGACAGGGGGAGTACCGGGGAGCTGTTTTTT. Amino acid sequence: CASSQGDRGSTGELFF.

The chain recombines TRBV7-9 with TRBJ1-5; 9 bases line up with TRBD1. Germline assignment: CDR1 SEHNR and CDR2 FQNEAQ (reference sequence). Trimming cost V 5 bases and J 7 bases; bases outside gene matches: 9. The CDR3 sequence is 15 residues long. CDR3 in amino acids: CASSTGGSLGQPQHF. Here the CDR3 DNA reads TGTGCCAGCAGCACAGGGGGCTCCCTTGGGCAGCCCCAGCATTTT.

The rearrangement joins TRBV10-2 to TRBJ1-6, with 10 bases identical to TRBD1. There are 15 residues in the CDR3. The germline gives CDR1 WSHSY, CDR2 SAAADI. V lost 8 bases and J lost 8; bases outside the gene matches: 9. The CDR3 protein is CASLGTGEWDSPLHF. The DNA of the CDR3 is TGCGCCAGCTTGGGGACAGGGGAGTGGGATTCACCCCTCCACTTT.

V is TRBV19 and J is TRBJ2-7; the D gene is possibly TRBD1 (7 bases). Between the trimmed V and J ends, which lost 6 bases and 2 bases, there was a span of 17 bases. This CDR3 has 15 amino acids. In germline, CDR1 is LNHDA, CDR2 SQIVND (reference sequence). CDR3 in DNA: TGTGCCAGTAGAAGGAGGGACAGTATGACCTACGAGCAGTACTTC. This sequence encodes CASRRRDSMTYEQYF. The full variable domain, rest sourced from reference TRBV19 and TRBJ2-7, is DGGITQSPKYLFRKEGQNVTLSCEQNLNHDAMYWYRQDPGQGLRLIYYSQIVNDFQKGDIAEGYSVSREKKESFPLTVTSAQKNPTAFYLCASRRRDSMTYEQYFGPGTRLTVT.